The 23 T cell receptor beta chains listed next were all sequenced from one sample in a study of cytomegalovirus exposure and HLA in healthy donors. The PCR employed 60 Vbeta primers together with 13 Jbeta primers. The method was immunoSEQ multiplex PCR; TCRdb's version includes in-frame clones alone and lacks a portion of them. With some 41,000 clones in the sample, the ten largest clones hold approximately 3.6%. Sequencing was carried out using PBMCs. Receptors were obtained from a male donor in good health and CMV-seronegative.

This chain uses TRBV7-2 with TRBJ1-1; the match to TRBD1 covers 9 bases. This CDR3 contains 14 residues. Trimming took 7 bases from V and 5 from J; bases not matched to a gene: 8. CDR1 is SGHTA and CDR2 is FQGNSA in the germline V gene. CDR3 DNA: TGTGCCAGCACCCTACAGGGGGCGGCAACTGAAGCTTTCTTT. The encoded protein is CASTLQGAATEAFF.

This chain links TRBV7-8 with TRBJ2-7; 13 bases match TRBD2. CDR3 length: 13 amino acids. Germline values: CDR1 SGHVS, CDR2 FQNEAQ. With 5 bases clipped from V and 7 bases from J, the junction kept 2 bases outside the gene matches. The CDR3 reads CASSGGLAGEQYF. The CDR3 DNA reads TGTGCCAGCAGCGGGGGACTAGCGGGGGAGCAGTACTTC.

V is TRBV14 and J is TRBJ2-2, with D hard to call. The CDR3 spans 14 residues. Germline-derived CDR1 and CDR2 are SGHDN and FVKESK. The V gene lost 4 bases and the J gene lost 3 bases, with 9 bases spanning the gap. CDR3 sequence reads: CASSRSLYTGELFF. The CDR3 region has the DNA TGTGCCAGCAGCCGTAGCCTCTACACCGGGGAGCTGTTTTTT.

The chain employs TRBV7-2 and TRBJ1-3; no reliable D call. Germline CDR1 is SGHTA and CDR2 is FQGNSA. Trimming pared 6 bases from V and 4 bases from J, leaving 7 bases between. The CDR3 sequence is 12 residues long. CDR3 nucleotide sequence: TGTGCCAGCAGTCCATTCGGAAACACCATATATTTT. It translates to CASSPFGNTIYF. Together with reference TRBV7-2 and TRBJ1-3, the CDR3 gives the full variable domain: GAGVSQSPSNKVTEKGKDVELRCDPISGHTALYWYRQSLGQGLEFLIYFQGNSAPDKSGLPSDRFSAERTGGSVSTLTIQRTQQEDSAVYLCASSPFGNTIYFGEGSWLTVV.

The rearrangement uses TRBV18 and TRBJ2-5, with 7 nucleotides matching TRBD1. The CDR3 has 14 amino acids. In germline, CDR1 is KGHSH, CDR2 LQKENI. Trimming at V came to 4 bases and at J to 7 bases, leaving 9 bases not matched to a gene. The CDR3 region has the DNA TGTGCCAGCTCACAGACAGGGTCGGTTTGGACCCAGTACTTC. Translated, it gives CASSQTGSVWTQYF.

In DNA, the CDR3 is TGTGCCAGCAGCCCAGAAAACCAACAAGAGACCCAGTACTTC. The encoded protein is CASSPENQQETQYF. V is TRBV13 and J is TRBJ2-5; D is unresolved. CDR1 and CDR2 (germline): PRHDT, FYEKMQ (reference sequence). V was pared by 5 bases and J by 2 bases, with 12 bases between. This CDR3 comprises 14 residues.

The genes are TRBV6-1 and TRBJ2-2; no clear D. Deletions cut 3 bases from V and 7 bases from J, with 12 bases between. From germline, CDR1 is MNHNS and CDR2 SASEGT. The CDR3 is 14 residues long. CDR3 region: CASSEGQEHGELFF. DNA for the CDR3: TGTGCCAGCAGTGAGGGTCAGGAACACGGGGAGCTGTTTTTT.

The chain has TRBV4-1 and TRBJ2-7; D is unclear. The CDR3 runs 14 residues. Trimming pared 4 bases from V and 5 bases from J, leaving 15 bases between. Germline V lookup: CDR1 MGHRA, CDR2 YSYEKL. In DNA form, the CDR3 reads TGCGCCAGCAGCCCCCGAGTAGCATTGGACGAGCAGTACTTC. Protein product: CASSPRVALDEQYF.

The J gene is TRBJ2-7, the V gene TRBV4-1; D is possibly TRBD1 (5 bases). V shed 1 base and J shed 7 bases, with 14 bases lying between them. CDR3 length: 14 amino acids. Germline loops: CDR1 MGHRA, CDR2 YSYEKL. The CDR3, as DNA: TGCGCCAGCAGCCAAGGGTCAGGGTCGTGGGAGCAGTACTTC. This sequence encodes CASSQGSGSWEQYF.

The rearrangement links TRBV5-6 to TRBJ2-5, with TRBD1 matching over 8 bases. V lost 1 base, J lost 5 bases, and 4 bases stayed unmatched. The CDR3 totals 14 residues. Germline assignment: CDR1 SGHDT and CDR2 YYEEEE. DNA for the CDR3: TGTGCCAGCAGCTTGTTAGGACAGGGTGAGACCCAGTACTTC. This codes for CASSLLGQGETQYF.

J is TRBJ2-7 and V is TRBV27, with D possibly matching TRBD1 (6 bases). The CDR3 runs 14 residues. Germline V lookup: CDR1 MNHEY, CDR2 SMNVEV (reference sequence). The V end lost 3 bases, the J end lost 2 bases, and 11 bases lay between the germline ends. CDR3 in DNA: TGTGCCAGCAGTTTTCAGGGGAGCCCCTACGAGCAGTACTTC. It codes for CASSFQGSPYEQYF.

V usage is TRBV18 and J usage is TRBJ1-4, with D unresolved. With 3 bases removed from V and 4 bases from J, the gap between germline ends came to 6 bases. CDR1 is KGHSH, CDR2 LQKENI, per germline. This CDR3 region has 13 residues. The CDR3 here is CASSPGLNEKLFF. The CDR3 bases are TGTGCCAGCTCACCCGGTCTTAATGAAAAACTGTTTTTT.

This chain uses TRBV5-6 with TRBJ2-5; D perhaps matches TRBD2 (6 bases). Germline V lookup: CDR1 SGHDT, CDR2 YYEEEE. CDR3 length equals 13 residues. V lost 4 bases to trimming and J lost 5 bases, with 12 bases between them. This chain's CDR3 is CASSVRGRETQYF. The CDR3 region has the DNA TGTGCCAGCAGCGTACGGGGGAGGGAGACCCAGTACTTC.

The chain carries TRBV18 and TRBJ2-7; D not certain. Germline V gene data show CDR1 as KGHSH and CDR2 as LQKENI. V lost 2 bases and J 5 bases, leaving 10 bases between the germline ends. This CDR3 is 13 amino acids long. Here the CDR3 DNA reads TGTGCCAGCTCACCAAGTAAAACGGACGAGCAGTACTTC. Protein: CASSPSKTDEQYF.

The rearrangement uses TRBV6-6 and TRBJ1-2, with D tentatively TRBD1 (5 bases). Trimming pared 6 bases from V and 0 bases from J, leaving 14 bases between. CDR1 and CDR2 from the germline V gene are MNHNY and SVGAGI (reference sequence). The CDR3 runs 15 residues. The CDR3 nucleotides are TGTGCCAGCAGCTACCGGAGACAGACTAACTATGGCTACACCTTC. Translating it yields CASSYRRQTNYGYTF.

The chain joins TRBV15 to TRBJ2-2, with a weak D call TRBD2 (6 bases). CDR1 LNHNV and CDR2 YYDKDF come from the germline V gene (reference sequence). Trimming shortened V by 7 bases and J by 5 bases, and 11 bases separated the two germline ends. The CDR3 extends over 13 amino acids. The CDR3 bases are TGTGCCACCACTGCGGGGCGAACCGGGGAGCTGTTTTTT. Translating it yields CATTAGRTGELFF.

This chain links TRBV5-1 with TRBJ2-1, with TRBD2 identical over 9 bases. V shed 4 bases and J 10 bases; nucleotides not matched to a gene: 9. This CDR3 region has 14 residues. Germline V lookup: CDR1 SGHRS, CDR2 YFSETQ. CDR3 protein: CASSPVGLAGEQFF. In DNA, the CDR3 is TGCGCCAGCAGCCCCGTGGGACTAGCAGGGGAGCAGTTCTTC.

The chain couples TRBV7-3 to TRBJ2-5; D uncertain. Trimming removed 5 bases at V and 7 bases at J, with 14 bases between. The length of the CDR3 is 13 residues. The germline CDR1 and CDR2 sequences are SGHTA and FQGTGA. The CDR3: CASSPSLGGTQYF. CDR3 coding DNA: TGTGCCAGCAGCCCATCCTTAGGCGGGACCCAGTACTTC.

The chain is built from TRBV25-1 and TRBJ1-2; TRBD1 might be the D (6 bases). Germline CDR1 is MGHDK and CDR2 is SYGVNS. This CDR3 is built from 16 residues. V gave up 5 bases and J gave up 4 bases, with 20 bases separating them. CDR3 in DNA: TGTGCCAGCAGTATATCAGGACAGCCGGGTCCCTATGGCTACACCTTC. Its protein product is CASSISGQPGPYGYTF.

This rearrangement joins TRBV29-1 to TRBJ1-1; D is unclear. The CDR3 is made up of 13 amino acids. Trimming stripped 5 bases from V and 1 base from J, with 11 bases between. The V gene's germline CDR1 is SQVTM and CDR2 ANQGSEA. The CDR3 bases are TGCAGCGTTCTTAGCCTCGGGAACACTGAAGCTTTCTTT. Its translation: CSVLSLGNTEAFF.

This chain links TRBV29-1 with TRBJ1-2, with a tentative D call TRBD1 (5 bases). Germline V lookup: CDR1 SQVTM, CDR2 ANQGSEA. The length of the CDR3 is 15 residues. Trimming pared 5 bases from V and 7 bases from J, leaving 23 bases between. The CDR3 is CSVPNAGVGLRGYTF. CDR3 DNA: TGCAGCGTTCCGAACGCTGGCGTGGGGCTACGTGGCTACACCTTC.

The V gene is TRBV7-9, the J gene TRBJ2-3; possibly TRBD1 for D (5 bases). The CDR3 consists of 14 residues. Germline loops: CDR1 SEHNR, CDR2 FQNEAQ (reference sequence). Trimming took off 1 base at V and 8 bases at J, with 13 bases between the two ends. For the CDR3, the DNA is TGTGCCAGCAGCTTAGAAAGGGGTGTAGGTACGCAGTATTTT. Translation gives CASSLERGVGTQYF.

The chain joins TRBV7-9 to TRBJ1-2, with D maybe TRBD1 (5 bases). In germline, CDR1 is SEHNR, CDR2 FQNEAQ (reference sequence). The CDR3 spans 13 residues. The germline V and J ends were trimmed by 4 bases and 8 bases, with 14 bases remaining between them. DNA of the CDR3: TGTGCCAGCAGCTGGGGGGGAGCGGAAGGCTACACCTTC. Translating it yields CASSWGGAEGYTF.